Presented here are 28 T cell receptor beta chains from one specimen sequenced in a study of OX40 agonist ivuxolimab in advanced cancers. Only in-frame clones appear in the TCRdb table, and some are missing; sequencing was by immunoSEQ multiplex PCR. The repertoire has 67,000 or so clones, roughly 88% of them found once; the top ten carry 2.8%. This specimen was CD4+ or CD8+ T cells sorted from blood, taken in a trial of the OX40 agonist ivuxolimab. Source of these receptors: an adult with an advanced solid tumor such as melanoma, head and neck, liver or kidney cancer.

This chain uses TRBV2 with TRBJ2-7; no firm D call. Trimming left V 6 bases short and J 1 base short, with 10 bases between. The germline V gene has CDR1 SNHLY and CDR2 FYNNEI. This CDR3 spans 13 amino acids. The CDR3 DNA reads TGTGCCAGCAGCAAGGACGGTTCCTACGAGCAGTACTTC. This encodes CASSKDGSYEQYF.

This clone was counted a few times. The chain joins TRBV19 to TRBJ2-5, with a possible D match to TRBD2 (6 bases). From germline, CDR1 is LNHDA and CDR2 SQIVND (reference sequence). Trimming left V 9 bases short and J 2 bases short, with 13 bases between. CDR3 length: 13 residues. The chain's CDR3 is CASRRGYQETQYF. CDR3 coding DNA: TGTGCCAGCCGGCGGGGTTATCAAGAGACCCAGTACTTC.

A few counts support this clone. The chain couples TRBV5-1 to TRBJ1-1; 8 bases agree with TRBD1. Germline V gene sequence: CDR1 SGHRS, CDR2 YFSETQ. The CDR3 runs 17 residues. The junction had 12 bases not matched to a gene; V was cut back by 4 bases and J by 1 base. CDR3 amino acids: CASSVGQEGYGNTEAFF. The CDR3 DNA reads TGCGCCAGCAGCGTGGGACAGGAAGGTTACGGGAACACTGAAGCTTTCTTT.

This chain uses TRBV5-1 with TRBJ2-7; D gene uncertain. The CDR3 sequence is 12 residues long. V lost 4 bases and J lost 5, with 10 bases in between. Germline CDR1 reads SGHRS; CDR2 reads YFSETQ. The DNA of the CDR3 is TGCGCCAGCAGCGTGTACAGCCACGAGCAGTACTTC. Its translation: CASSVYSHEQYF.

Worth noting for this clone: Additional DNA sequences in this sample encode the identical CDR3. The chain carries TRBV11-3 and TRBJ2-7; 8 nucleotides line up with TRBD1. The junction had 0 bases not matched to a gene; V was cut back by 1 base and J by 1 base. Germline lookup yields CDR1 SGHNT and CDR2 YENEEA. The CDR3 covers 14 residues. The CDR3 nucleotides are TGTGCCAGCAGCTTAGGGGACAGGTCCTACGAGCAGTACTTC. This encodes CASSLGDRSYEQYF.

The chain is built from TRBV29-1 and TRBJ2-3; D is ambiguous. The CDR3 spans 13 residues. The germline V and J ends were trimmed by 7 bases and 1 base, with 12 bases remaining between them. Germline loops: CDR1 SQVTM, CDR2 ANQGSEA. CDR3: CSAPPPGTDTQYF. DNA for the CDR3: TGCAGCGCCCCCCCTCCAGGCACAGATACGCAGTATTTT.

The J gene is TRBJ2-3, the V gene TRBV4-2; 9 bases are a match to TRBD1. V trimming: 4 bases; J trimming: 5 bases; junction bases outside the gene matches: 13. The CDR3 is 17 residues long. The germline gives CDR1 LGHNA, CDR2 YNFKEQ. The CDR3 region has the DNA TGTGCCAGCAGCCGGCAAGGGACAGGGTTCCGGGGAGATACGCAGTATTTT. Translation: CASSRQGTGFRGDTQYF.

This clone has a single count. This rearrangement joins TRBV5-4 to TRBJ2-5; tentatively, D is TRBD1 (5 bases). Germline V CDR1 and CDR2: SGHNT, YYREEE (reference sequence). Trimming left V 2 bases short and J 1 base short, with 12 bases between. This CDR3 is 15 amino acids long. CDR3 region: CASSFPRQSQETQYF. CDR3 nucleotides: TGTGCCAGCAGCTTCCCCCGACAGAGCCAAGAGACCCAGTACTTC.

The DNA for the CDR3 is TGTGCCTGGAGTAGGACCGGGGAGCTGTTTTTT. It translates to CAWSRTGELFF. The chain combines TRBV30 with TRBJ2-2; no clear D gene. Trimming took 2 bases from V and 5 from J, leaving 3 bases between them. The CDR3 runs to 11 residues. CDR1 is GTSNPN, CDR2 SVGIG, per germline (reference sequence).

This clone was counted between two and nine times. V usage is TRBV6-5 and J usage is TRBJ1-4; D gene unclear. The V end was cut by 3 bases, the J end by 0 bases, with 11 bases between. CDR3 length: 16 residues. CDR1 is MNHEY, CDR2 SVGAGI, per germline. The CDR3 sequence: CASSYSVRPTNEKLFF. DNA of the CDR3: TGTGCCAGCAGTTATTCGGTCCGGCCAACTAATGAAAAACTGTTTTTT.

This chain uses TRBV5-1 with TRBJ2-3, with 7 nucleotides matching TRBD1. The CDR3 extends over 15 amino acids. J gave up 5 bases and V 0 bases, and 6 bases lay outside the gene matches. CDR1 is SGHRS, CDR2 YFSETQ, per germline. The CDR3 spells CASSLGSDRLDTQYF. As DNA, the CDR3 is TGCGCCAGCAGCTTGGGATCGGACAGGTTAGATACGCAGTATTTT.

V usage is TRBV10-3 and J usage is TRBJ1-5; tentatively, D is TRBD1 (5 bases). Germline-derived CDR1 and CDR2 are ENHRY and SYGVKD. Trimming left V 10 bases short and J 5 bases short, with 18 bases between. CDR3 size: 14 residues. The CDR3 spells CATQSGTDDQPQHF. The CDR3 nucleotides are TGTGCCACCCAATCGGGGACGGACGATCAGCCCCAGCATTTT.

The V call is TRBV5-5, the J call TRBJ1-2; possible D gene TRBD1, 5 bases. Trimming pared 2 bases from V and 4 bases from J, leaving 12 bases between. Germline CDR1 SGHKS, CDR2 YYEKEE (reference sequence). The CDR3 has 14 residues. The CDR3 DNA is TGTGCCAGCAGCTTAGGGGAATGGAGCTATGGCTACACCTTC. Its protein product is CASSLGEWSYGYTF.

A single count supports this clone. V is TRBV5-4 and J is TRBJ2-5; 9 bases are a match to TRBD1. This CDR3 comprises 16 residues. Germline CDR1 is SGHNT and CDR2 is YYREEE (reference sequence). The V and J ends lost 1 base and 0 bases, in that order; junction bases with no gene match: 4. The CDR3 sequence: CASSLLTGGDQETQYF. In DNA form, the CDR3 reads TGTGCCAGCAGCTTGTTGACAGGGGGGGACCAAGAGACCCAGTACTTC. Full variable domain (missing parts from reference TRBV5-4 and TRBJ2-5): ETGVTQSPTHLIKTRGQQVTLRCSSQSGHNTVSWYQQALGQGPQFIFQYYREEENGRGNFPPRFSGLQFPNYSSELNVNALELDDSALYLCASSLLTGGDQETQYFGPGTRLLVL.

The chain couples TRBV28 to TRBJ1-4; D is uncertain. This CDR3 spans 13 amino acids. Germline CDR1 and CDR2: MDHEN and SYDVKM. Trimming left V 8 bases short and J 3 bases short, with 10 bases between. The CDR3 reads CASAPGANEKLFF. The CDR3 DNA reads TGTGCCAGCGCTCCCGGGGCTAATGAAAAACTGTTTTTT.

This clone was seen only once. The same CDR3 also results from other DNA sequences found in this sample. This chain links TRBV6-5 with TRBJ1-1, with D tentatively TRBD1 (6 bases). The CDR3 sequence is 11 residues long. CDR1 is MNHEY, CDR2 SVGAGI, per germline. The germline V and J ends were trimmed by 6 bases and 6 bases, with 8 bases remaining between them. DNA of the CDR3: TGTGCCAGCAGACAGGGCGCTGAAGCTTTCTTT. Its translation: CASRQGAEAFF.

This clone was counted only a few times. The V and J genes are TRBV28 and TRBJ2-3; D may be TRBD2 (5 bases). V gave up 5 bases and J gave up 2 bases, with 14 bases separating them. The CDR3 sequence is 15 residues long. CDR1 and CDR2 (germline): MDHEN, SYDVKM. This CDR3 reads CASSLNRGFTDTQYF. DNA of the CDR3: TGTGCCAGCAGTCTCAACCGGGGTTTCACAGATACGCAGTATTTT.

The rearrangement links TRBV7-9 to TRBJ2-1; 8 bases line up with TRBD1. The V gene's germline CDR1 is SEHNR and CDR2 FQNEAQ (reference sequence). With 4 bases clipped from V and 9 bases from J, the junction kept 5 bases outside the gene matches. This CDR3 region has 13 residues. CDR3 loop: CASSYLGTGEQFF. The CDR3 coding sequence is TGTGCCAGCAGCTACCTCGGGACAGGTGAGCAGTTCTTC.

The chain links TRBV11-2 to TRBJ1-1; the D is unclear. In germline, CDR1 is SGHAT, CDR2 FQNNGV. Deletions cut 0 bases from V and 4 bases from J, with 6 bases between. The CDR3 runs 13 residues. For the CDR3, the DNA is TGTGCCAGCAGCTTAGATTTGCGCACTGAAGCTTTCTTT. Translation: CASSLDLRTEAFF.

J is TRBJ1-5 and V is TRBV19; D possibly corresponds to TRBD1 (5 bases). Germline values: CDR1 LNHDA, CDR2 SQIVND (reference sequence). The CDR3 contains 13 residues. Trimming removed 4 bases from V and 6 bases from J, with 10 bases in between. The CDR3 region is CASSTGPSQPQHF. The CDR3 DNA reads TGTGCCAGTAGTACGGGACCTAGTCAGCCCCAGCATTTT.

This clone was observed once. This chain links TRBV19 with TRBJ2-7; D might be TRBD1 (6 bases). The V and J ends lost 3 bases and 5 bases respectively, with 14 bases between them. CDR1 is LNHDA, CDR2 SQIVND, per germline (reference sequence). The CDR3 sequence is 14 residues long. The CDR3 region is CASSISGQNNEQYF. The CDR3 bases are TGTGCCAGTAGTATTTCCGGACAGAATAACGAGCAGTACTTC.

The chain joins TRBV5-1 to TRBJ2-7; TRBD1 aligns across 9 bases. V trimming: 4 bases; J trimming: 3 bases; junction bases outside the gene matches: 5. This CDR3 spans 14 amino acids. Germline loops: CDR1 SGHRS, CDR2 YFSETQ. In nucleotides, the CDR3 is TGCGCCAGCAGCCTCCGGGACAGGGTCTACGAGCAGTACTTC. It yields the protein CASSLRDRVYEQYF.

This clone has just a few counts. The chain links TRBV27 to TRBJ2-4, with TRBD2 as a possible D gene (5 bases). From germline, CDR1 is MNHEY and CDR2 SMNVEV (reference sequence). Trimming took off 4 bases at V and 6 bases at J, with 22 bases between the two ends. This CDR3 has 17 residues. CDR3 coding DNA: TGTGCCAGCAGTTCACAAGCTACTGCGGGTCCATTAAACATTCAGTACTTC. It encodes CASSSQATAGPLNIQYF.

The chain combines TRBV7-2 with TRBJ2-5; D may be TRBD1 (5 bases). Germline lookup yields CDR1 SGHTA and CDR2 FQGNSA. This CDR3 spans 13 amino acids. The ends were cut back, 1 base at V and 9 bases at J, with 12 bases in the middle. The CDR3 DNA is TGTGCCAGCAGCTTAGACTACTTAGGGGCCCAGTACTTC. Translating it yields CASSLDYLGAQYF.

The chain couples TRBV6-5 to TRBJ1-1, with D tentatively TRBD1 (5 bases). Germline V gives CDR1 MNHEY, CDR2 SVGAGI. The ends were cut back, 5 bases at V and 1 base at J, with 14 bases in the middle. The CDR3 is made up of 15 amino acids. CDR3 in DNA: TGTGCCAGCAGTGCCCCGGGGCACGGGAACACTGAAGCTTTCTTT. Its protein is CASSAPGHGNTEAFF.

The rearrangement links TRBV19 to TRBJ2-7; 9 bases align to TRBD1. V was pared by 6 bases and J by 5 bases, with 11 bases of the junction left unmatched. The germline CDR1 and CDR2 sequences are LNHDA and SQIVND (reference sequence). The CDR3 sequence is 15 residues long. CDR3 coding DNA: TGTGCCAGTAGAAGAGCGACAGGGGGTGGCCACGAGCAGTACTTC. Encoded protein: CASRRATGGGHEQYF.

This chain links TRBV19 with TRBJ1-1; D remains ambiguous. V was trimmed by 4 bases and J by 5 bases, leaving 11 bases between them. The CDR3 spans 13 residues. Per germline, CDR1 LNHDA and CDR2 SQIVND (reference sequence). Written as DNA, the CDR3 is TGTGCCAGTAGTAATACCCGGCGGACTGAAGCTTTCTTT. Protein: CASSNTRRTEAFF.

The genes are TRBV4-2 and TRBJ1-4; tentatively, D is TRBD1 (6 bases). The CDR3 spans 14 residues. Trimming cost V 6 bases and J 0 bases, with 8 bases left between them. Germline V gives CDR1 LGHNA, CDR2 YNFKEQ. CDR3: CASRRQATNEKLFF. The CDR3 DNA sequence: TGTGCCAGCAGGCGACAGGCAACTAATGAAAAACTGTTTTTT.